This T cell receptor beta chain was captured by sequencing in a study of cytomegalovirus exposure and HLA in healthy donors. Across the whole study: Among 398 genotyped donors, about 85% fell in the Caucasian-associated ancestry cluster. Overall study results and limits: In an earlier analysis, about 87% or about 30%: the productive usage of most TCR beta V segments. In a later analysis, a missense DCLRE1C variant was linked to TCR beta V- and J-gene trimming.

PCR was performed using 60 Vbeta and 13 Jbeta primers. Profiled with immunoSEQ multiplex PCR; TCRdb holds only in-frame clones, not every one. The data contain 90,000 to 120,000 clones, about four fifths of them singletons. Comment on this clone: No antigen is known for it.

With 3 bases removed from V and 4 bases from J, the gap between germline ends came to 9 bases. The CDR3 sequence is 14 residues long. Germline V gene sequence: CDR1 SGHAT, CDR2 FQDESV (reference sequence). The TCR originated in a man aged 30 to 39 in good health and CMV-seropositive. Sequenced sample: PBMCs. The chain is built from TRBV11-1 and TRBJ2-2, with a weak D call TRBD1 (5 bases). Written as DNA, the CDR3 is TGTGCCAGCAGCTTGGGGCCCTCCACCGGGGAGCTGTTTTTT. Its protein product is CASSLGPSTGELFF.